These 27 T cell receptor beta chains originate from one sample sequenced in a study of spatial heterogeneity in lung cancer. A single record per CDR3 protein comes from TCRdb applying MiXCR to the 5' RACE reads. The data contain some 32,000 distinct CDR3 sequences, 10% of them seen just once; the ten biggest clones take up about 30%. The time point is: blood at routine non-recurrence follow-up after resection. The material sequenced was PBMCs, taken at follow-up. The receptor source for this set is a female donor with early-stage non-small cell lung cancer.

The chain combines TRBV7-9 with TRBJ2-2; perhaps D is TRBD1 or TRBD2 (5 bases each). Germline V gene lookup returns CDR1 SEHNR and CDR2 FQNEAQ (reference sequence). The CDR3 length is 15 residues. V dropped 5 bases and J dropped 4 bases, with 14 bases sitting between them. CDR3 residues: CASSLGTHPTGELFF. The CDR3, as DNA: TGTGCCAGCAGCCTCGGGACCCACCCCACCGGGGAGCTGTTTTTT.

This clonotype showed up just a few times. The V gene is TRBV6-6, the J gene TRBJ1-1; TRBD1 matches at 10 bases. Germline assignment: CDR1 MNHNY and CDR2 SVGAGI (reference sequence). The CDR3 consists of 13 residues. V was pared by 9 bases and J by 11 bases, with 12 bases of the junction left unmatched. CDR3 residues: CASGAGQGTWAFF. The CDR3 bases are TGTGCCAGTGGAGCGGGACAGGGGACTTGGGCTTTCTTT.

This clonotype was seen repeatedly, ten times or more. The chain links TRBV19 to TRBJ1-5; D is uncertain. This CDR3 has 14 amino acids. Per germline, CDR1 LNHDA and CDR2 SQIVND (reference sequence). Trimming removed 3 bases at V and 3 bases at J, with 9 bases between. CDR3 DNA: TGTGCCAGTAGTATGGTGAGTTCCAATCAGCCCCAGCATTTT. It yields the protein CASSMVSSNQPQHF. The full variable domain, with the rest looked up from reference TRBV19 and TRBJ1-5, is DGGITQSPKYLFRKEGQNVTLSCEQNLNHDAMYWYRQDPGQGLRLIYYSQIVNDFQKGDIAEGYSVSREKKESFPLTVTSAQKNPTAFYLCASSMVSSNQPQHFGDGTRLSIL.

The chain combines TRBV28 with TRBJ2-3, with 7 bases identical to TRBD2. This CDR3 contains 17 residues. Trimming cost V 5 bases and J 0 bases; bases outside gene matches: 11. Germline-derived CDR1 and CDR2 are MDHEN and SYDVKM. In DNA form, the CDR3 reads TGTGCCAGCAGTCCATACCCCTCCGGGGGGAGCACAGATACGCAGTATTTT. It translates to CASSPYPSGGSTDTQYF.

A few counts support this clonotype. J is TRBJ2-7 and V is TRBV2; 10 bases agree with TRBD1. Germline V gives CDR1 SNHLY, CDR2 FYNNEI. The CDR3 covers 15 residues. V dropped 6 bases and J dropped 2; count of bases not matched to a gene: 7. The CDR3 bases are TGTGCCAGCAGGACCGGGACAGGGGCCGCCTACGAGCAGTACTTC. This translates into CASRTGTGAAYEQYF.

This clonotype was detected a few times. The chain uses TRBV7-2 and TRBJ2-3; TRBD2 agrees at 8 bases. This CDR3 contains 16 residues. Germline trimming cut 4 bases from V and 1 base from J; bases unmatched to any gene: 7. Germline CDR1 is SGHTA and CDR2 is FQGNSA. The CDR3 sequence is CASSSVAGIGTDTQYF. The CDR3 nucleotides read TGTGCCAGCAGCTCAGTAGCGGGGATAGGCACAGATACGCAGTATTTT.

This sequence joins TRBV27 and TRBJ2-7; D possibly corresponds to TRBD1 (5 bases). V was pared by 2 bases and J by 0 bases, with 8 bases between. The CDR3 has 14 amino acids. Germline CDR1 MNHEY, CDR2 SMNVEV (reference sequence). CDR3 residues: CASSLRGPSYEQYF. Written as DNA, the CDR3 is TGTGCCAGCAGTTTAAGGGGCCCCTCCTACGAGCAGTACTTC.

The chain employs TRBV5-6 and TRBJ1-1; 9 bases map to TRBD1. The trim removed 3 bases at V and 4 bases at J, leaving 7 bases unmatched. The CDR3 contains 15 residues. The V gene's germline CDR1 is SGHDT and CDR2 YYEEEE. This chain's CDR3 is CASSSAGTGITEAFF. For the CDR3, the DNA is TGTGCCAGCAGCTCAGCCGGGACAGGGATCACTGAAGCTTTCTTT.

This clonotype was picked up a small number of times. CDR3 bases: TGTGCCAGCAGTTCCGGACAGGGGCCAGCAGAGGATAATTCACCCCTCCACTTT. Its translation is CASSSGQGPAEDNSPLHF. V and J are TRBV27 and TRBJ1-6; the match to TRBD1 covers 9 bases. The germline CDR1 and CDR2 sequences are MNHEY and SMNVEV (reference sequence). J lost 5 bases, V lost 4 bases, and 12 bases had no gene match. The CDR3 has 18 amino acids.

This clonotype has a handful of counts. The genes are TRBV27 and TRBJ1-2; weak D call: TRBD1 (5 bases). The CDR3 totals 17 residues. The germline V and J ends were trimmed by 4 bases and 3 bases, with 21 bases remaining between them. Germline V gene data show CDR1 as MNHEY and CDR2 as SMNVEV (reference sequence). Here the CDR3 reads CASSSGFREPGYYGYTF. Written as DNA, the CDR3 is TGTGCCAGCAGTTCGGGGTTCAGGGAGCCCGGTTACTATGGCTACACCTTC.

The chain employs TRBV27 and TRBJ1-4; D perhaps matches TRBD1 (6 bases). The germline CDR1 and CDR2 sequences are MNHEY and SMNVEV (reference sequence). CDR3 length: 14 residues. CDR3 sequence: CSHQGGRGNEKLFF. The CDR3 DNA is TGTTCCCACCAAGGGGGACGCGGTAATGAAAAACTGTTTTTT.

This clonotype was recorded at least ten times. The V gene is TRBV2, the J gene TRBJ2-5; D may be TRBD1 or TRBD2 (5 bases each). Per germline, CDR1 SNHLY and CDR2 FYNNEI. V lost 7 bases, J lost 2 bases, and 11 bases lay in between. CDR3 length: 13 amino acids. CDR3 region: CASMRGYQETQYF. The DNA of the CDR3 is TGTGCCAGCATGAGGGGCTATCAAGAGACCCAGTACTTC.

The chain joins TRBV14 to TRBJ2-3; tentative D call: TRBD2 (5 bases). The CDR3 runs 17 residues. V lost 3 bases and J 0 bases, leaving 16 bases between the germline ends. In germline, CDR1 is SGHDN, CDR2 FVKESK. The CDR3 sequence is CASSQAGDGLSTDTQYF. The CDR3 region has the DNA TGTGCCAGCAGCCAGGCGGGTGATGGCCTAAGCACAGATACGCAGTATTTT.

In this sample, this clonotype turned up a few times. The genes are TRBV29-1 and TRBJ2-1; 13 bases fit TRBD2. The CDR3 covers 12 residues. From germline, CDR1 is SQVTM and CDR2 ANQGSEA. Germline trimming cut 7 bases from V and 10 bases from J; bases unmatched to any gene: 4. DNA for the CDR3: TGCAGCGCCCTGGGACTAGCGGGGGAGCAGTTCTTC. As protein: CSALGLAGEQFF.

This clonotype was recorded at least ten times. The chain combines TRBV12-3 or TRBV12-4 with TRBJ2-1; 8 bases fit TRBD2. There are 16 residues in the CDR3. V trimming: 4 bases; J trimming: 5 bases; junction bases outside the gene matches: 10. The CDR3 nucleotides read TGTGCCAGCAGTTCTGAGGGACTAGGTTTCCACAATGAGCAGTTCTTC. Protein product: CASSSEGLGFHNEQFF.

This clonotype turned up a few times. Written as DNA, the CDR3 is TGTGCCAGCAGTGAGGGCAGTCCTAGCACAGATACGCAGTATTTT. Translating gives CASSEGSPSTDTQYF. The V call is TRBV25-1, the J call TRBJ2-3; D call uncertain. Trimming took 3 bases from V and 0 from J, leaving 10 bases between them. Germline values: CDR1 MGHDK, CDR2 SYGVNS. The CDR3 is 15 residues long. The full variable domain, its missing parts supplied by reference TRBV25-1 and TRBJ2-3, is EADIYQTPRYLVIGTGKKITLECSQTMGHDKMYWYQQDPGMELHLIHYSYGVNSTEKGDLSSESTVSRIRTEHFPLTLESARPSHTSQYLCASSEGSPSTDTQYFGPGTRLTVL.

This clonotype was counted at least ten times. The V and J genes are TRBV21-1 and TRBJ2-2; TRBD2, as called in the table, went unchecked against the DNA. TRBV21-1 is a pseudogene segment. The length of the CDR3 is 14 residues. The CDR3 DNA sequence: TGTGCCAGCAGCAAAGAGGGCCACACCGGGGAGCTGTTTTTT. Its protein product is CASSKEGHTGELFF.

This clonotype was seen many times. The chain links TRBV18 to TRBJ1-1; no clear D. CDR1 is KGHSH, CDR2 LQKENI, per germline. The CDR3 totals 13 residues. V lost 2 bases, J lost 4 bases, and 8 bases lay in between. CDR3 in amino acids: CASSPRESTEAFF. For the CDR3, the DNA is TGTGCCAGCTCACCAAGGGAAAGCACTGAAGCTTTCTTT.

Only a few counts were recorded for this clonotype. The chain has TRBV12-3 or TRBV12-4 and TRBJ2-3, with D maybe TRBD2 (6 bases). The V end lost 0 bases, the J end lost 4 bases, and 8 bases lay between the germline ends. CDR3 size: 14 residues. The CDR3: CASSLAGTADTQYF. Here the CDR3 DNA reads TGTGCCAGCAGTTTAGCGGGGACTGCAGATACGCAGTATTTT.

The chain couples TRBV6-2 or TRBV6-3 to TRBJ1-1, with D uncertain. Germline-derived CDR1 and CDR2 are MNHEY and SVGEGT. This CDR3 spans 12 amino acids. Trimming shortened V by 6 bases and J by 7 bases, and 12 bases separated the two germline ends. The CDR3 is CASRDRGNEAFF. CDR3 nucleotides: TGTGCCAGCAGGGATCGGGGAAATGAAGCTTTCTTT.

This clonotype occurred many times. J is TRBJ2-7 and V is TRBV3-1; 10 nucleotides line up with TRBD1. Per germline, CDR1 LGHDT and CDR2 YNNKEL (reference sequence). V lost 3 bases and J lost 2; bases outside the gene matches: 1. This CDR3 contains 14 residues. CDR3 protein: CASSHGTGAYEQYF. The CDR3 DNA is TGTGCCAGCAGCCACGGGACAGGGGCCTACGAGCAGTACTTC.

This clonotype turned up a few times. The chain recombines TRBV27 with TRBJ2-5; D remains unclear. This CDR3 region has 14 residues. CDR1 is MNHEY and CDR2 is SMNVEV in the germline V gene (reference sequence). The ends were cut back, 3 bases at V and 4 bases at J, with 12 bases in the middle. In nucleotides, the CDR3 is TGTGCCAGCAGTTTTGTGGGCGCCCGAGAGACCCAGTACTTC. This sequence encodes CASSFVGARETQYF.

This clonotype showed up many times. V and J are TRBV2 and TRBJ2-3; D call uncertain. CDR1 is SNHLY, CDR2 FYNNEI, per germline. There are 11 residues in the CDR3. Trimming cost V 4 bases and J 6 bases, with 5 bases left between them. DNA for the CDR3: TGTGCCAGCAGTGTGGGGGATACGCAGTATTTT. The encoded protein is CASSVGDTQYF.

V is TRBV19 and J is TRBJ2-3, with 7 bases that match TRBD1. After removal of 7 bases from V and 0 bases from J, the junction contained 4 bases not matched to a gene. This CDR3 region has 14 residues. Germline CDR1 and CDR2: LNHDA and SQIVND (reference sequence). The CDR3 nucleotides are TGTGCCAGTAACCCAGGGGGAAGCACAGATACGCAGTATTTT. Protein sequence: CASNPGGSTDTQYF.

The table lists this clonotype with many counts. The chain joins TRBV29-1 to TRBJ2-7; 10 bases match TRBD1. Trimming cost V 7 bases and J 2 bases; bases outside gene matches: 2. The CDR3 contains 12 residues. Germline V gene data show CDR1 as SQVTM and CDR2 as ANQGSEA. CDR3 in DNA: TGCAGCGCGGGACAGGGGACCTACGAGCAGTACTTC. Protein: CSAGQGTYEQYF.

This clonotype was seen only a few times. The chain links TRBV28 to TRBJ2-3; 9 bases match TRBD2. This CDR3 is built from 14 residues. Germline CDR1 reads MDHEN; CDR2 reads SYDVKM. The V and J ends lost 6 bases and 4 bases, in that order; junction bases with no gene match: 5. This CDR3 is CASRGGLAADTQYF. DNA of the CDR3: TGTGCCAGCAGGGGGGGACTAGCTGCAGATACGCAGTATTTT.

The table lists this clonotype with a few counts. The chain employs TRBV7-9 and TRBJ2-2; D might be TRBD1 (6 bases). Per the germline V gene, CDR1 is SEHNR and CDR2 is FQNEAQ (reference sequence). Trimming pared 4 bases from V and 7 bases from J, leaving 22 bases between. This CDR3 has 17 residues. DNA of the CDR3: TGTGCCAGCAGCTCGACCGGGACACCCCGACGGGACGGGGAGCTGTTTTTT. Protein: CASSSTGTPRRDGELFF.